The present TCR beta chain was sequenced within a study of early stage breast cancer tumors. The method was immunoSEQ multiplex PCR; TCRdb's version includes in-frame clones alone and lacks a portion of them. The sample has about 9,000 clones, roughly 70% seen once. This clone has just a few counts. The CDR3 runs to 15 residues. Germline CDR1 and CDR2: MDHEN and SYDVKM. V was cut by 5 bases and J by 5 bases, with 15 bases left in between. This clonotype was obtained from a person aged 50 to 59 with breast cancer. Sequencing was done on a sample of breast tumor tissue. V usage is TRBV28 and J usage is TRBJ2-2, with D perhaps assigned TRBD1 or TRBD2 (5 bases each). The CDR3 loop is CASSPRGWGTGELFF. CDR3 DNA sequence: TGTGCCAGCAGTCCGCGTGGCTGGGGGACCGGGGAGCTGTTTTTT.